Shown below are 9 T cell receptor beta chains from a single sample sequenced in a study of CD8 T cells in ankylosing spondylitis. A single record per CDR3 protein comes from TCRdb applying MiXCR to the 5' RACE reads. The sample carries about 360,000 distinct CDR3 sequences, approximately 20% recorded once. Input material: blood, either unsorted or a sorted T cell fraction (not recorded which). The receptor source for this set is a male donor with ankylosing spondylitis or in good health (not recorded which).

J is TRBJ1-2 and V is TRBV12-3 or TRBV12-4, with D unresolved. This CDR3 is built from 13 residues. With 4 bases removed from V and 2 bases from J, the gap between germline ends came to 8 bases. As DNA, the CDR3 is TGTGCCAGCAGTTCGCCAGAGAACTATGGCTACACCTTC. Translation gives CASSSPENYGYTF.

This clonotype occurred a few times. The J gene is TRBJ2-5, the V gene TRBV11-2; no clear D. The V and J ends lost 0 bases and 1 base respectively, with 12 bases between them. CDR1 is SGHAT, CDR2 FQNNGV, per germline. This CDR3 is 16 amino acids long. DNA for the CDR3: TGTGCCAGCAGCTTAGAGATGTTACAGCTCCAAGAGACCCAGTACTTC. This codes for CASSLEMLQLQETQYF. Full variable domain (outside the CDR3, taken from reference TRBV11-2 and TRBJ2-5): EAGVAQSPRYKIIEKRQSVAFWCNPISGHATLYWYQQILGQGPKLLIQFQNNGVVDDSQLPKDRFSAERLKGVDSTLKIQPAKLEDSAVYLCASSLEMLQLQETQYFGPGTRLLVL.

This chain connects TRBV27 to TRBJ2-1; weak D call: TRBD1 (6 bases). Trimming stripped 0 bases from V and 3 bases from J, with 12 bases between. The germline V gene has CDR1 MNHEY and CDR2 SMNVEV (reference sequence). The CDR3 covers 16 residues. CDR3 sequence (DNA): TGTGCCAGCAGTTTATCAGGCAGGGGTCTCTACAATGAGCAGTTCTTC. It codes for CASSLSGRGLYNEQFF.

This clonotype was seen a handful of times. This CDR3 reads CASSLSYIAKNIQYF. As DNA, the CDR3 is TGTGCCAGCAGTTTAAGTTATATAGCCAAAAACATTCAGTACTTC. V is TRBV28 and J is TRBJ2-4; D uncertain. There are 15 residues in the CDR3. Trimming shortened V by 2 bases and J by 0 bases, and 8 bases separated the two germline ends. The germline gives CDR1 MDHEN, CDR2 SYDVKM.

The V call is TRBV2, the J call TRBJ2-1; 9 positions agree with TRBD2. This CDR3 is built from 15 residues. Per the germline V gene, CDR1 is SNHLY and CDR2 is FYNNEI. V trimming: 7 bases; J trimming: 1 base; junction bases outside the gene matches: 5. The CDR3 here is CASNGLALSYNEQFF. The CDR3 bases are TGTGCCAGCAACGGACTAGCGCTGTCCTACAATGAGCAGTTCTTC.

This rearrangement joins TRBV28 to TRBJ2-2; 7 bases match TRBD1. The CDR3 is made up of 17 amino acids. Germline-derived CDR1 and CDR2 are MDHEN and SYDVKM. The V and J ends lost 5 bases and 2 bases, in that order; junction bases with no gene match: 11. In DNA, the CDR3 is TGTGCCAGCAGTAACTTCCTACAGGGGACCAACACCGGGGAGCTGTTTTTT. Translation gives CASSNFLQGTNTGELFF.

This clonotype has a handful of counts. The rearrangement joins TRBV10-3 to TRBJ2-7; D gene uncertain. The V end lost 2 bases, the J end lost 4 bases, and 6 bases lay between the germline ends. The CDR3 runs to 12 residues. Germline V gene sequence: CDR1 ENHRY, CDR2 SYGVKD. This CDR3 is CAISEGLYEQYF. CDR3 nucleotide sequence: TGTGCCATCAGTGAGGGTTTGTACGAGCAGTACTTC.

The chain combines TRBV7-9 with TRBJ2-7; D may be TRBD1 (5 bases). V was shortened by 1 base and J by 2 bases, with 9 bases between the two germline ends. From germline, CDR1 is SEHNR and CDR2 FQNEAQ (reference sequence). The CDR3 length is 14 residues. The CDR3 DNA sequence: TGTGCCAGCAGCTTAGAAGGGGATCCCTACGAGCAGTACTTC. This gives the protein CASSLEGDPYEQYF. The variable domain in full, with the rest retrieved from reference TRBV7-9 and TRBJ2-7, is DTGVSQNPRHKITKRGQNVTFRCDPISEHNRLYWYRQTLGQGPEFLTYFQNEAQLEKSRLLSDRFSAERPKGSFSTLEIQRTEQGDSAMYLCASSLEGDPYEQYFGPGTRLTVT.

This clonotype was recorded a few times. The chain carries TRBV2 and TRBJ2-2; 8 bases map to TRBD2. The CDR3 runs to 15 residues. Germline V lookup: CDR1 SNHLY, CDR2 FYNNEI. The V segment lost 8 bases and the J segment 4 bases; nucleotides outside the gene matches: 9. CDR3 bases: TGTGCCAGCTCCCGGACTAGCCTTACCACCGGGGAGCTGTTTTTT. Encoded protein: CASSRTSLTTGELFF. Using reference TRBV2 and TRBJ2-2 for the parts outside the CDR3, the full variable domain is EPEVTQTPSHQVTQMGQEVILRCVPISNHLYFYWYRQILGQKVEFLVSFYNNEISEKSEIFDDQFSVERPDGSNFTLKIRSTKLEDSAMYFCASSRTSLTTGELFFGEGSRLTVL.